Listed below are T cell receptor beta chains from one sample, sequenced in a study of T cells in localized non-small cell lung cancer. Here immunoSEQ multiplex PCR was the method, and the copy in TCRdb shows in-frame clones only, minus some. Of 15,000 to 20,000 clones listed, roughly 80% are singletons. The sample in question was peripheral blood, obtained before any cancer treatment. The receptors were sampled from an older male donor with stage I lung adenocarcinoma. Both conserved end residues are part of each CDR3. A D gene is named only where the DNA matches it firmly. Clone size is shown for a subset of rows, as once, few, many or a class of expanded clone.

j_call	d_call	clone_size	v_call	cdr3_nt	cdr3_aa
TRBJ2-3	TRBD2	-	TRBV6-1	TGTGCCAGCAGTGAACGAGCGGGAGCGATCCGTCATACGCAGTATTTT	CASSERAGAIRHTQYF
TRBJ2-5	-	once	TRBV7-3	TGTGCCAGCAGCCCAAATCTAGGGGAGACCCAGTACTTC	CASSPNLGETQYF
TRBJ2-1	TRBD1	once	TRBV4-1	TGCGCCAGCAGCCAAGACCGACAGGGAAGGCACAATGAGCAGTTCTTC	CASSQDRQGRHNEQFF
TRBJ2-3	-	once	TRBV19	TGTGCCAGTAGTATAGCGGGGAGAGGGGATACGCAGTATTTT	CASSIAGRGDTQYF
TRBJ2-5	TRBD1	few	TRBV28	TGTGCCAGCACCTCCCAGGGGGCATATCAAGAGACCCAGTACTTC	CASTSQGAYQETQYF
TRBJ2-5	-	-	TRBV2	TGTGCCAGCAGTGAAGCGACCCGGAGGCGCGAGACCCAGTACTTC	CASSEATRRRETQYF
TRBJ1-1	-	-	TRBV6-1	TGTGCCAGCAGTGAGGGGGAAAACACTGAAGCTTTCTTT	CASSEGENTEAFF
TRBJ2-2	-	-	TRBV10-3	TGTGCCATCAGTGAGTCGAGTACGGGCCTAAACACCGGGGAGCTGTTTTTT	CAISESSTGLNTGELFF
TRBJ2-3	TRBD2	-	TRBV7-8	TGTGCCAGCAACCTCGGGACTAGCTCGGATACGCAGTATTTT	CASNLGTSSDTQYF
TRBJ2-3	-	-	TRBV30	TGTGCCTGGAATGCGGGCCTCAGCACAGATACGCAGTATTTT	CAWNAGLSTDTQYF
TRBJ1-2	-	-	TRBV4-1	TGCGCCAGCAGCCAATGGGGTGGCGGTGGCTACACCTTC	CASSQWGGGGYTF
TRBJ1-5	TRBD1	-	TRBV6-6	TGTGCCATCAGGCAGCCAGGGGGCAGTCAGCCCCAGCATTTT	CAIRQPGGSQPQHF
TRBJ2-1	TRBD2	few	TRBV11-1	TGTGCCAGCAGCTCCGCGGGAGGGAGGAATGAGCAGTTCTTC	CASSSAGGRNEQFF
TRBJ2-1	-	-	TRBV2	TGTGCCAGCAGTGAAGCGACTATTCAACGCTCCTACAATGAGCAGTTCTTC	CASSEATIQRSYNEQFF
TRBJ2-2	TRBD1	few	TRBV7-3	TGTGCCAGCAGCTTAAGGCTTTTGGGACAGGGTTTGGGTCGCGCCGAGGACACCGGGGAGCTGTTTTTT	CASSLRLLGQGLGRAEDTGELFF
TRBJ1-1	-	once	TRBV11-2	TGTGCCAGCAGCCTCATCTCGGGAGCCTGGAACACTGAAGCTTTCTTT	CASSLISGAWNTEAFF
TRBJ2-2	TRBD2	few	TRBV2	TGTGCCAGCAGTGAGACTAGCGGGGGGGCCACCGGGGAGCTGTTTTTT	CASSETSGGATGELFF
TRBJ2-2	TRBD1	-	TRBV19	TGTGCCAGTACCGCCGGGACAGGGGGAACCGGGGAGCTGTTTTTT	CASTAGTGGTGELFF
TRBJ2-7	TRBD2	few	TRBV28	TGTGCCAGCAGGGGGATAGGACTAGCGGGAGTCTACGAGCAGTACTTC	CASRGIGLAGVYEQYF
TRBJ1-5	-	-	TRBV28	TGTGCCAGCAGGATGAATAGCAATCAGCCCCAGCATTTT	CASRMNSNQPQHF
TRBJ1-1	-	-	TRBV6-5	TGTGCCAGCAGTTCCGTCGGGGGGCGCGAGGCTTTCTTT	CASSSVGGREAFF
TRBJ1-6	-	medium-sized	TRBV27	TGTGCCAGCAGTTTACGTGACGGCTATAATTCACCCCTCCACTTT	CASSLRDGYNSPLHF
TRBJ1-6	-	-	TRBV5-1	TGCGCCAGCAGCTTGGGGGGGGCGACTTCCAATTCACCCCTCCACTTT	CASSLGGATSNSPLHF
TRBJ2-1	TRBD2	once	TRBV5-4	TGTGCCAGCAGCCCTGGGACTAGCGGGGCCTACAATGAGCAGTTCTTC	CASSPGTSGAYNEQFF
TRBJ1-4	TRBD1	-	TRBV4-2	TGTGCCAGCAGCCAAATACCAGGGGGCGATAATGAAAAACTGTTTTTT	CASSQIPGGDNEKLFF
TRBJ2-2	-	-	TRBV7-8	TGTGCCAGCAGCTTAGCGTCTGAGGGCACCGGGGAGCTGTTTTTT	CASSLASEGTGELFF
TRBJ1-2	TRBD1	-	TRBV5-1	TGCGCCAGCAGCCTTACAGGGGGGACCAACTATGGCTACACCTTC	CASSLTGGTNYGYTF
TRBJ2-3	TRBD2	-	TRBV19	TGTGCCAGTAGTATGAGGGCGGGGCGGGGGACAGATACGCAGTATTTT	CASSMRAGRGTDTQYF
TRBJ1-3	-	once	TRBV9	TGTGCCAGCGCCCAGGGAAATGGAAACACCATATATTTT	CASAQGNGNTIYF
TRBJ2-7	-	-	TRBV5-6	TGTGCCAGCACCACCCAATGGGGCGAGCAGTACTTC	CASTTQWGEQYF
TRBJ1-3	-	-	TRBV7-7	TGTGCTAGCAGCTTAGGTACAGGGTCTGGAAACACCATATATTTT	CASSLGTGSGNTIYF
TRBJ2-5	TRBD2	-	TRBV7-8	TGTGCCAGCAGCCCGAACTGGGGGGGGGAGGGTCGAGAGACCCAGTACTTC	CASSPNWGGEGRETQYF
TRBJ2-6	-	-	TRBV27	TGTGCCAGCAGTTTAACCTTCTCCCCCTCTGGGGCCAACGTCCTGACTTTC	CASSLTFSPSGANVLTF
TRBJ1-5	-	-	TRBV6-5	TGTGCCAGCAGTGGACGGCGGCAGCCCCAGCATTTT	CASSGRRQPQHF
TRBJ2-7	-	-	TRBV2	TGTGCCAGCAGTGTCCTTGGCGGTGAGGGGGGCTACGAGCAGTACTTC	CASSVLGGEGGYEQYF
TRBJ2-7	TRBD1	-	TRBV18	TGTGCCAGCTCACCCTCGGGACAGGGGCTCAGCGAGCAGTACTTC	CASSPSGQGLSEQYF
TRBJ2-5	TRBD1	-	TRBV30	TGTGCCTGGGGGACAGGGAGCCAAGAGACCCAGTACTTC	CAWGTGSQETQYF
TRBJ2-3	-	-	TRBV2	TGTGCCAGCAGTGAGATCGGACCAACGCAGTATTTT	CASSEIGPTQYF
TRBJ2-7	TRBD1	-	TRBV6-1	TGTGCCAGCAGGGAAATCGGACAGGGCGCCTACGAGCAGTACTTC	CASREIGQGAYEQYF
TRBJ2-3	TRBD1	-	TRBV9	TGTGCCAGCGGGGGACAGGGGGCGGCAGATACGCAGTATTTT	CASGGQGAADTQYF
TRBJ2-3	-	-	TRBV6-5	TGTGCCAGCAGGAGGAGCGGGTCGGGCACAGATACGCAGTATTTT	CASRRSGSGTDTQYF
TRBJ1-1	-	-	TRBV10-3	TGTGCCATCAGTGAGTCGGTGGCAGAAGAAGCTTTCTTT	CAISESVAEEAFF
TRBJ2-6	TRBD1	-	TRBV5-4	TGTGCCAGCAGCGCGACCAGGGGGCCCTTCTCTGGGGCCAACGTCCTGACTTTC	CASSATRGPFSGANVLTF
TRBJ1-1	TRBD1	-	TRBV4-3	TGCGCCAGCAGCACCCACCGGGACAGGGGCCCTGTCTTT	CASSTHRDRGPVF
TRBJ1-5	-	-	TRBV19	TGTGCCAGTATTCTGGGCTATAGCAATCAGCCCCAGCATTTT	CASILGYSNQPQHF
TRBJ2-5	-	-	TRBV5-6	TGTGCCAGCAGCTTACCGCAAGAGACCCAGTACTTC	CASSLPQETQYF
TRBJ2-3	TRBD1	-	TRBV7-7	TGTGCTAGCAGCCGGATCCAGGGGGCGGAGGATACGCAGTATTTT	CASSRIQGAEDTQYF
TRBJ2-3	-	once	TRBV28	TGTGCCAGCTTTCCGGGACTTATCACAGATACGCAGTATTTT	CASFPGLITDTQYF
TRBJ1-2	TRBD1	-	TRBV7-3	TGTGCCAGCAGCTCGGGACAGAACTATGGCTACACCTTC	CASSSGQNYGYTF
TRBJ2-7	TRBD1	-	TRBV19	TGTGCCAGTAGTATCCGAGGGGACAGGGGGTTCTACGAGCAGTACTTC	CASSIRGDRGFYEQYF
TRBJ1-1	-	-	TRBV10-3	TGTGCCATCAGTGACGGGGGGCAGAACACTGAAGCTTTCTTT	CAISDGGQNTEAFF
TRBJ1-2	-	few	TRBV19	TGTGCCAGTAGTAAACCGGGACACTATGGCTACACCTTC	CASSKPGHYGYTF